This T cell receptor (beta chain) was sequenced for a study of T cell repertoires in cytomegalovirus infection. There are 15 residues in the CDR3. Germline CDR1 and CDR2: SGHTA and FQGNSA. Unmatched junction bases numbered 6, after V lost 5 bases and J lost 0 bases. TCRdb re-called the reads through MiXCR, storing one row per CDR3 protein. The data contain a few hundred thousand distinct CDR3 sequences, about 23% of them seen just once; the ten biggest clones take up 15% to 20%. The rearrangement links TRBV7-2 to TRBJ1-1, with 7 bases fitting TRBD1. Sequencing was performed on CD8+ T cells from PBMCs. This sequence was found in a human donor in good health (CMV status not recorded). Some clones in this sample may be carry-over from other donors' samples. CDR3 nucleotides: TGTGCCAGCAGCCCCAGGGACAGTTTGAACACTGAAGCTTTCTTT. Its protein is CASSPRDSLNTEAFF.